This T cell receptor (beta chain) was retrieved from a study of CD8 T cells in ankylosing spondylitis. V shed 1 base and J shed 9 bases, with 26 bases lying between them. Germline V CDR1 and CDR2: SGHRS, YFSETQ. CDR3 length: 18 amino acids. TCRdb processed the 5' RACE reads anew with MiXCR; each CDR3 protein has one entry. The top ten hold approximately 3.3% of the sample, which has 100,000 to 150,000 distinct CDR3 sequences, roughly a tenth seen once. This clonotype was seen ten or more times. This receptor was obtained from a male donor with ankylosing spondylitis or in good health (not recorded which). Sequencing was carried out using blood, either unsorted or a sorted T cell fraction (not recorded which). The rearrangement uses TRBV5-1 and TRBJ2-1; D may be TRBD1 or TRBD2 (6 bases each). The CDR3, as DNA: TGCGCCAGCAGCTTGAGAAGTGGTCTTACGGGGGCCGGGGGTGAGCAGTTCTTC. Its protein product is CASSLRSGLTGAGGEQFF.